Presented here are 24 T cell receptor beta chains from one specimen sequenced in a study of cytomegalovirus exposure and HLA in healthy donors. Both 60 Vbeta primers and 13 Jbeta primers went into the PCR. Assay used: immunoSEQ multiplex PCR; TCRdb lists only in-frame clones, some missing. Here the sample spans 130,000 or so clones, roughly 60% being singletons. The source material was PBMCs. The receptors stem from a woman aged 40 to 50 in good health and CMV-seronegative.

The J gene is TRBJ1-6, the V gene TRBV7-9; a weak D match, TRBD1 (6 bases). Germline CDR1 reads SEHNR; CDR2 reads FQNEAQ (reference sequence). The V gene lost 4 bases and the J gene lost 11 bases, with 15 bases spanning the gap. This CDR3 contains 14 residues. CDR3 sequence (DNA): TGTGCCAGCAGCTCTTACAGGGAGACGGCACCCCTCCACTTT. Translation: CASSSYRETAPLHF.

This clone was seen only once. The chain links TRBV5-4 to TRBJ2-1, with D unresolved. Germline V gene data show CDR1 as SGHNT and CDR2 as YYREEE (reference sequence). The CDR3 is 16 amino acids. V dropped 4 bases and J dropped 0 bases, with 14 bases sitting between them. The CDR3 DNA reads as TGTGCCAGCAGCGCGAACCTAGAGAGCTCCTACAATGAGCAGTTCTTC. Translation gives CASSANLESSYNEQFF.

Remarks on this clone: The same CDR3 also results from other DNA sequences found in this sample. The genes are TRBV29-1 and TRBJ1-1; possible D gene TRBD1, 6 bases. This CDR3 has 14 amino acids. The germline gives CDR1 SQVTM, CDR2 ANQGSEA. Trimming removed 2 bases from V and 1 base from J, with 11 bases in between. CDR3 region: CSVENRAPNTEAFF. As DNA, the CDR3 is TGCAGCGTTGAAAACAGGGCGCCGAACACTGAAGCTTTCTTT.

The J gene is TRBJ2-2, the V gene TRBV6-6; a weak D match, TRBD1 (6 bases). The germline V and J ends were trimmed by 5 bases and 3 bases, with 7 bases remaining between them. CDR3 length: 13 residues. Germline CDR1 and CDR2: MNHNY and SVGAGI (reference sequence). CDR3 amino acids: CASSQGYTGELFF. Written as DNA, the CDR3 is TGTGCCAGCAGTCAGGGGTACACCGGGGAGCTGTTTTTT.

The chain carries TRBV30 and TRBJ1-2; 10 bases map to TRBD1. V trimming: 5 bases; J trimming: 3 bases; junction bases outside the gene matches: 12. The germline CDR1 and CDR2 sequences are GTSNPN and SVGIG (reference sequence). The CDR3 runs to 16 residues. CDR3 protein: CAWGIPGQGPHYGYTF. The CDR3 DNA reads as TGTGCCTGGGGGATTCCGGGACAGGGGCCTCACTATGGCTACACCTTC. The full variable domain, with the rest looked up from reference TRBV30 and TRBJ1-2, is SQTIHQWPATLVQPVGSPLSLECTVEGTSNPNLYWYRQAAGRGLQLLFYSVGIGQISSEVPQNLSASRPQDRQFILSSKKLLLSDSGFYLCAWGIPGQGPHYGYTFGSGTRLTVV.

In nucleotides, the CDR3 is TGTGCCAGCAGGCCGCCGGGACAGGGGCACTCTGGAAACACCATATATTTT. Its translation: CASRPPGQGHSGNTIYF. The rearrangement joins TRBV7-9 to TRBJ1-3; 10 positions agree with TRBD1. Germline V CDR1 and CDR2: SEHNR, FQNEAQ (reference sequence). The ends lost 6 bases at V and 0 bases at J; junction bases unmatched: 8. The CDR3 length is 17 residues.

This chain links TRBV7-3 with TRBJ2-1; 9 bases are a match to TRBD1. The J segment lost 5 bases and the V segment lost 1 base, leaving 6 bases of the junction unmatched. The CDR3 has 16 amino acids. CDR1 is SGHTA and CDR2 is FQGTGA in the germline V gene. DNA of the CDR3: TGTGCCAGCAGCTTAAGGGGAGGGACAGGGAACAATGAGCAGTTCTTC. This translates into CASSLRGGTGNNEQFF.

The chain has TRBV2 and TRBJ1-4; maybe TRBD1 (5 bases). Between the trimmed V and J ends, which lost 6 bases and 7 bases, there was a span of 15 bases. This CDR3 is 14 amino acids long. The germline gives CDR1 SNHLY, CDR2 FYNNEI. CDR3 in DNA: TGTGCCAGCAGGAGGTGGGGCAGGAGTGAAAAACTGTTTTTT. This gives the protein CASRRWGRSEKLFF.

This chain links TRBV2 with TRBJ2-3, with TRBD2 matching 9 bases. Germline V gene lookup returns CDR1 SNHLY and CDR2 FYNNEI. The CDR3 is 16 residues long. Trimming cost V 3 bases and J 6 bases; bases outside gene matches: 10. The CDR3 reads CASSESGGTAGDTQYF. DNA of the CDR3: TGTGCCAGCAGTGAGAGCGGGGGGACGGCCGGGGATACGCAGTATTTT.

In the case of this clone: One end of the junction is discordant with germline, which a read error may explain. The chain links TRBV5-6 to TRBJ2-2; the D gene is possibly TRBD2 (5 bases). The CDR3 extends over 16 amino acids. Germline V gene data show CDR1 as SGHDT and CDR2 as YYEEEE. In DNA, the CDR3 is TGTGCCAGCAGCTTGGCAGGTTGGAGGAACAACGGGGAGCTGTTTTTT. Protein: CASSLAGWRNNGELFF.

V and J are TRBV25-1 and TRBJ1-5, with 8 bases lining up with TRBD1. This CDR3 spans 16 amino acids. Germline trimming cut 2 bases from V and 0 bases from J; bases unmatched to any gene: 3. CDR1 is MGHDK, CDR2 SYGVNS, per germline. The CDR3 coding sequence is TGTGCCAGCAGTGAACAGGGGGCTGATAGCAATCAGCCCCAGCATTTT. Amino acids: CASSEQGADSNQPQHF.

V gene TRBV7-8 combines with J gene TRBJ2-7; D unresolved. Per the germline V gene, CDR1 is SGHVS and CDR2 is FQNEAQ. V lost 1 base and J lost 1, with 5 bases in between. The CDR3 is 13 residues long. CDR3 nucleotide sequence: TGTGCCAGCAGCTTAGAGAGGTCCTACGAGCAGTACTTC. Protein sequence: CASSLERSYEQYF.

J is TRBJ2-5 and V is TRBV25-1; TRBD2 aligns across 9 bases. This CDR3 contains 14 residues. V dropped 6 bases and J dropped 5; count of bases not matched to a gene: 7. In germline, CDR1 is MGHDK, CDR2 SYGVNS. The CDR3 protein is CASRVSGGHETQYF. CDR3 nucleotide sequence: TGTGCCAGCAGGGTTAGCGGGGGTCACGAGACCCAGTACTTC.

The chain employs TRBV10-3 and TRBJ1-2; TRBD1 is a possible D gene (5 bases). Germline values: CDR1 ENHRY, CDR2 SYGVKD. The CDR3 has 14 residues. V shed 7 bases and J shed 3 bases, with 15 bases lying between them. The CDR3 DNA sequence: TGTGCCATCAAGGGGTCGGGAGGGTACTATGGCTACACCTTC. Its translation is CAIKGSGGYYGYTF.

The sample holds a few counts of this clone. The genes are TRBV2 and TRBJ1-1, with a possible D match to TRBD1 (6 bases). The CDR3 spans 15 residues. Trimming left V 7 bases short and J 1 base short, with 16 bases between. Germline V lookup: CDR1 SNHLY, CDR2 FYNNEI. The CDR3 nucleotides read TGTGCCAGCACCGGGTTGGGGGCACGGAACACTGAAGCTTTCTTT. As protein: CASTGLGARNTEAFF.

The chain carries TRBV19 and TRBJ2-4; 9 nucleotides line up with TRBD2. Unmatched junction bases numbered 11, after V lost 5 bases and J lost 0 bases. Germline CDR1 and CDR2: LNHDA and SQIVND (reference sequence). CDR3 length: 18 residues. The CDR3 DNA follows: TGTGCCAGTAGTGCAGGTCTAGCGGGGATTCTAGCCAAAAACATTCAGTACTTC. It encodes CASSAGLAGILAKNIQYF.

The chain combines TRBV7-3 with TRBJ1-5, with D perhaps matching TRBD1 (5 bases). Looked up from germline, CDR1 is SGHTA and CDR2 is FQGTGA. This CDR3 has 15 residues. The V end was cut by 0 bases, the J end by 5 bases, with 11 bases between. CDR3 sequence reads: CASSLTGREDQPQHF. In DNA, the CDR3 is TGTGCCAGCAGCTTAACGGGACGGGAGGATCAGCCCCAGCATTTT.

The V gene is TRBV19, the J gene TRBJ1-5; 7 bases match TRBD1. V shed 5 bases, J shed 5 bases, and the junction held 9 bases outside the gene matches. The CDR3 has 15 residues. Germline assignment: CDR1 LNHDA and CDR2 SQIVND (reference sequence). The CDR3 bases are TGTGCCAGTAGTTTAGGGACAGCGACCTATCAGCCCCAGCATTTT. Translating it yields CASSLGTATYQPQHF.

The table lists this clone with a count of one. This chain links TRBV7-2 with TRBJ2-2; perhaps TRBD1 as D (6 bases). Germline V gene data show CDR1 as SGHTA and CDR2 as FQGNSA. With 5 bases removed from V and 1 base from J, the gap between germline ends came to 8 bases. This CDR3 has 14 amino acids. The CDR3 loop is CASSRGGNTGELFF. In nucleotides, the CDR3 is TGTGCCAGCAGCCGAGGGGGGAACACCGGGGAGCTGTTTTTT.

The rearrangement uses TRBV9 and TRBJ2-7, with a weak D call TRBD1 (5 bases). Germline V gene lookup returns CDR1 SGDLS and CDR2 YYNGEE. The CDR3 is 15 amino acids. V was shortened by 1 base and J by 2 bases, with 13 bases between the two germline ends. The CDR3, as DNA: TGTGCCAGCAGCGTAAGGCAGGGCGCCCCCTACGAGCAGTACTTC. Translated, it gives CASSVRQGAPYEQYF. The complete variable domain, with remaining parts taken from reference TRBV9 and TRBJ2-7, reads DSGVTQTPKHLITATGQRVTLRCSPRSGDLSVYWYQQSLDQGLQFLIQYYNGEERAKGNILERFSAQQFPDLHSELNLSSLELGDSALYFCASSVRQGAPYEQYFGPGTRLTVT.

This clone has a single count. The CDR3 reads CSAGTGVAGELFF. CDR3 sequence (DNA): TGCAGCGCCGGGACAGGAGTAGCCGGGGAGCTGTTTTTT. This chain uses TRBV29-1 with TRBJ2-2; 8 bases match TRBD1. J gave up 6 bases and V 7 bases, and 7 bases lay outside the gene matches. CDR3 length: 13 residues. Per germline, CDR1 SQVTM and CDR2 ANQGSEA.

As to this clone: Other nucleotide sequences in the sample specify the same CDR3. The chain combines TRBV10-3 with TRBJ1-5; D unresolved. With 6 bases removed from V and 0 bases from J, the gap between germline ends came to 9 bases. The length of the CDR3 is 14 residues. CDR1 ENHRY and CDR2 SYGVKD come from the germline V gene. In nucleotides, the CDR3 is TGTGCCATCAGGGGCGGGGATAGCAATCAGCCCCAGCATTTT. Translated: CAIRGGDSNQPQHF.

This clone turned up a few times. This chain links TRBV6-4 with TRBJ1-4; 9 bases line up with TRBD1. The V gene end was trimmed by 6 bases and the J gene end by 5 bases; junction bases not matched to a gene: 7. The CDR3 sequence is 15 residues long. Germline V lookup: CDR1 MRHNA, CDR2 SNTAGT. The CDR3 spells CASSPGTGLNEKLFF. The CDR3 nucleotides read TGTGCCAGCAGCCCCGGGACAGGGCTCAATGAAAAACTGTTTTTT.

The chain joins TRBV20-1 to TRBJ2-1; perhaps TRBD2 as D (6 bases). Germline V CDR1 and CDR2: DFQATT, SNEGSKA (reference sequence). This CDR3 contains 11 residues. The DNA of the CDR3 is TGCAAGGGCGGGGACGTCAATGAGCAGTTCTTC. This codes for CKGGDVNEQFF.